Each of the 23 T cell receptor beta chains below was sequenced from the same sample in a study of T-cell reconstitution after alpha-beta-depleted transplantation in children. Unique molecular identifiers were used to barcode this TCRbeta library. MiXCR, run by TCRdb on the PCR reads, gives a single entry per CDR3 protein. The table shows over 70,000 distinct CDR3 sequences, with roughly an eighth occurring only once. The specimen was PBMCs from the stem cell graft donor, collected from the stem cell graft. The receptors were sampled from a human donor who donated a stem cell graft to a child with inherited bone marrow failure.

A few counts support this clonotype. Given a much more abundant clone one base away, this may be a read error. This rearrangement joins TRBV20-1 to TRBJ2-4, with D possibly being TRBD1 (5 bases). Germline values: CDR1 DFQATT, CDR2 SNEGSKA (reference sequence). The CDR3 is 15 residues long. Between the trimmed V and J ends, which lost 3 bases and 2 bases, there was a span of 14 bases. CDR3 nucleotides: TGCAGTGCTAGTGATGCAGGGATTACCAAAAACATTCAGTACTTC. Translating gives CSASDAGITKNIQYF.

This clonotype came up many times. This chain joins TRBV29-1 and TRBJ1-1; unclear D gene. Germline V gene sequence: CDR1 SQVTM, CDR2 ANQGSEA. This CDR3 is built from 12 residues. V was pared by 5 bases and J by 1 base, with 8 bases between. The CDR3 bases are TGCAGCGTTCACCACCGGAACACTGAAGCTTTCTTT. This translates into CSVHHRNTEAFF.

In this sample, this clonotype turned up many times. The genes are TRBV4-3 and TRBJ2-7, with D perhaps TRBD1 (7 bases). Germline V gives CDR1 LGHNA, CDR2 YSLEER. The CDR3 loop spans 13 amino acids. Between the trimmed V and J ends, which lost 0 bases and 10 bases, there was a span of 13 bases. The CDR3 nucleotides are TGCGCCAGCAGCCAAGATCGGAGGGACAGACAGTACTTC. Residues: CASSQDRRDRQYF.

This clonotype was detected many times. The V gene is TRBV9, the J gene TRBJ2-3; the D gene is possibly TRBD2 (5 bases). Trimming pared 0 bases from V and 4 bases from J, leaving 12 bases between. The CDR3 has 15 amino acids. Germline assignment: CDR1 SGDLS and CDR2 YYNGEE. Here the CDR3 DNA reads TGTGCCAGCAGCGTAGTGGACGGGGATGCAGATACGCAGTATTTT. It yields the protein CASSVVDGDADTQYF.

This clonotype was counted at least ten times. The rearrangement links TRBV12-3 or TRBV12-4 to TRBJ1-1, with a weak D call TRBD1 (6 bases). Between the trimmed V and J ends, which lost 4 bases and 4 bases, there was a span of 13 bases. The length of the CDR3 is 14 residues. The DNA for the CDR3 is TGTGCCAGCAGTTCAACAGGGTCTCTCACTGAAGCTTTCTTT. This encodes CASSSTGSLTEAFF.

The table lists this clonotype with many counts. The genes are TRBV7-9 and TRBJ2-2, with D possibly matching TRBD1 (5 bases). The CDR3 totals 15 residues. The germline V and J ends were trimmed by 5 bases and 6 bases, with 16 bases remaining between them. Germline loops: CDR1 SEHNR, CDR2 FQNEAQ (reference sequence). This chain's CDR3 is CASSPTDYRPGELFF. The CDR3 nucleotides are TGTGCCAGCAGCCCGACGGATTACAGGCCCGGGGAGCTGTTTTTT.

This clonotype was seen at least ten times. The chain combines TRBV29-1 with TRBJ2-1; tentative D call: TRBD2 (5 bases). CDR3 length: 13 residues. CDR1 and CDR2 from the germline V gene are SQVTM and ANQGSEA. The V end was cut by 1 base, the J end by 8 bases, with 12 bases between. The CDR3 DNA is TGCAGCGTTGAAGGGCCGTTCGGGGATGAGCAGTTCTTC. Its translation: CSVEGPFGDEQFF.

The gene calls are TRBV5-1 and TRBJ1-3; TRBD1 agrees at 10 bases. The V gene end was trimmed by 4 bases and the J gene end by 0 bases; junction bases not matched to a gene: 4. The CDR3 loop spans 16 amino acids. Germline CDR1 and CDR2: SGHRS and YFSETQ. Written as DNA, the CDR3 is TGCGCCAGCAGCGCCGGGACAGGGGCCTCTGGAAACACCATATATTTT. It yields the protein CASSAGTGASGNTIYF.

This clonotype was seen repeatedly, ten times or more. V gene TRBV6-1 combines with J gene TRBJ1-5; D is perhaps TRBD1 (5 bases). From germline, CDR1 is MNHNS and CDR2 SASEGT. The CDR3 runs to 12 residues. Trimming pared 7 bases from V and 4 bases from J, leaving 8 bases between. CDR3: CASNRPNQPQHF. Here the CDR3 DNA reads TGTGCCAGCAACAGGCCAAATCAGCCCCAGCATTTT.

This clonotype was recorded at least ten times. The chain combines TRBV5-6 with TRBJ1-5; D is possibly TRBD1 (5 bases). From germline, CDR1 is SGHDT and CDR2 YYEEEE. This CDR3 has 15 residues. Trimming removed 3 bases from V and 2 bases from J, with 12 bases in between. This CDR3 is CASSYRGFGNQPQHF. The CDR3, as DNA: TGTGCCAGCAGCTACCGGGGGTTTGGCAATCAGCCCCAGCATTTT.

This clonotype was counted at least ten times. The CDR3 is CASSFGTGAYEQYF. CDR3 sequence (DNA): TGCGCCAGCAGCTTCGGGACAGGGGCCTACGAGCAGTACTTC. The chain has TRBV5-1 and TRBJ2-7, with TRBD1 matching over 10 bases. Germline-derived CDR1 and CDR2 are SGHRS and YFSETQ. V lost 2 bases and J lost 2; bases outside the gene matches: 1. The CDR3 is made up of 14 amino acids.

This clonotype was seen at least ten times. The chain employs TRBV6-5 and TRBJ2-5; D is perhaps TRBD2 (5 bases). This CDR3 is built from 13 residues. Germline lookup yields CDR1 MNHEY and CDR2 SVGAGI. V was shortened by 3 bases and J by 5 bases, with 10 bases between the two germline ends. CDR3 sequence: CASSYAGGETQYF. The CDR3 DNA follows: TGTGCCAGCAGTTATGCGGGTGGGGAGACCCAGTACTTC.

This clonotype was recorded many times. This rearrangement joins TRBV5-1 to TRBJ2-7; 8 nucleotides align to TRBD1. CDR3 size: 14 residues. Germline lookup yields CDR1 SGHRS and CDR2 YFSETQ. Trimming cost V 0 bases and J 3 bases; bases outside gene matches: 2. The DNA for the CDR3 is TGCGCCAGCAGCTTGGTCGACAGGGGCTACGAGCAGTACTTC. It specifies CASSLVDRGYEQYF.

V gene TRBV7-2 combines with J gene TRBJ2-1; 14 bases align to TRBD2. The trim removed 5 bases at V and 8 bases at J, leaving 5 bases unmatched. The CDR3 contains 15 residues. Germline-derived CDR1 and CDR2 are SGHTA and FQGNSA. In DNA form, the CDR3 reads TGTGCCAGCAGCCGGGGACTAGCGGGAGTCGATGAGCAGTTCTTC. Its protein is CASSRGLAGVDEQFF.

The table lists this clonotype with many counts. CDR3 loop: CASSPRVGLPQYF. In DNA form, the CDR3 reads TGTGCCAGCAGCCCCCGGGTCGGGCTTCCGCAGTATTTT. The V gene is TRBV12-3 or TRBV12-4, the J gene TRBJ2-3; D is unclear. The V end was cut by 6 bases, the J end by 10 bases, with 17 bases between. This CDR3 spans 13 amino acids.

This clonotype came up many times. The chain combines TRBV7-2 with TRBJ2-5; D is possibly TRBD1 or TRBD2 (6 bases each). The CDR3 has 13 residues. V was trimmed by 4 bases and J by 5 bases, leaving 11 bases between them. Looked up from germline, CDR1 is SGHTA and CDR2 is FQGNSA. The CDR3 is CASSYSGAETQYF. The CDR3 DNA is TGTGCCAGCAGCTACTCGGGGGCGGAGACCCAGTACTTC.

This rearrangement joins TRBV20-1 to TRBJ2-7, with D maybe TRBD1 (6 bases). Trimming cost V 6 bases and J 3 bases, with 15 bases left between them. The CDR3 loop spans 13 amino acids. In germline, CDR1 is DFQATT, CDR2 SNEGSKA (reference sequence). The CDR3 DNA is TGCAGTGCCCGACAGGTTTTGGGCTACGAGCAGTACTTC. It is translated as CSARQVLGYEQYF.

This clonotype was recorded many times. V gene TRBV7-8 combines with J gene TRBJ1-6; 7 bases match TRBD1. CDR3 size: 18 residues. V trimming: 2 bases; J trimming: 0 bases; junction bases outside the gene matches: 7. CDR1 SGHVS and CDR2 FQNEAQ come from the germline V gene. CDR3 coding DNA: TGTGCCAGCAGCTTAACCAGGACAGGCAGCTCCTATAATTCACCCCTCCACTTT. Translating gives CASSLTRTGSSYNSPLHF.

This clonotype was seen ten or more times. This rearrangement joins TRBV9 to TRBJ1-1; tentatively, D is TRBD1 (6 bases). The CDR3 totals 14 residues. V was shortened by 4 bases and J by 0 bases, with 10 bases between the two germline ends. Germline CDR1 is SGDLS and CDR2 is YYNGEE. The CDR3 DNA sequence: TGTGCCAGCAGCCCTCGGACAGTGAACACTGAAGCTTTCTTT. This gives the protein CASSPRTVNTEAFF.

This clonotype was seen many times. This chain joins TRBV7-9 and TRBJ2-5; 9 bases are a match to TRBD2. Germline trimming cut 7 bases from V and 4 bases from J; bases unmatched to any gene: 4. Germline V CDR1 and CDR2: SEHNR, FQNEAQ (reference sequence). The CDR3 has 13 amino acids. In DNA, the CDR3 is TGTGCCAGCAAACCAGCGGGGGGAGAGACCCAGTACTTC. Translated: CASKPAGGETQYF. Using reference TRBV7-9 and TRBJ2-5 for the parts outside the CDR3, the full variable domain is DTGVSQNPRHKITKRGQNVTFRCDPISEHNRLYWYRQTLGQGPEFLTYFQNEAQLEKSRLLSDRFSAERPKGSFSTLEIQRTEQGDSAMYLCASKPAGGETQYFGPGTRLLVL.

This clonotype was counted a few times. CDR3 sequence: CASSSSGGTDTQYF. The CDR3 region has the DNA TGTGCCAGCAGCTCCTCCGGAGGCACAGATACGCAGTATTTT. This chain links TRBV5-4 with TRBJ2-3; D is unresolved. CDR3 length: 14 residues. The V end lost 3 bases, the J end lost 1 base, and 9 bases lay between the germline ends. CDR1 and CDR2 from the germline V gene are SGHNT and YYREEE (reference sequence).

This clonotype has ten or more counts. The rearrangement joins TRBV7-3 to TRBJ2-3, with 8 bases lining up with TRBD1. CDR1 and CDR2 (germline): SGHTA, FQGTGA. The CDR3 covers 16 residues. After removal of 6 bases from V and 6 bases from J, the junction contained 14 bases not matched to a gene. Here the CDR3 reads CASSSRAGGPIDTQYF. DNA of the CDR3: TGTGCCAGCAGTTCAAGAGCAGGGGGCCCTATTGATACGCAGTATTTT.

V is TRBV5-1 and J is TRBJ2-1; TRBD2 aligns across 14 bases. The CDR3 has 18 residues. V gave up 4 bases and J gave up 2 bases; unmatched junction bases: 8. Germline V gene lookup returns CDR1 SGHRS and CDR2 YFSETQ. CDR3 amino acids: CASSNGLAGGFAYNEQFF. CDR3 in DNA: TGCGCCAGCAGCAACGGACTAGCGGGGGGCTTCGCCTACAATGAGCAGTTCTTC.